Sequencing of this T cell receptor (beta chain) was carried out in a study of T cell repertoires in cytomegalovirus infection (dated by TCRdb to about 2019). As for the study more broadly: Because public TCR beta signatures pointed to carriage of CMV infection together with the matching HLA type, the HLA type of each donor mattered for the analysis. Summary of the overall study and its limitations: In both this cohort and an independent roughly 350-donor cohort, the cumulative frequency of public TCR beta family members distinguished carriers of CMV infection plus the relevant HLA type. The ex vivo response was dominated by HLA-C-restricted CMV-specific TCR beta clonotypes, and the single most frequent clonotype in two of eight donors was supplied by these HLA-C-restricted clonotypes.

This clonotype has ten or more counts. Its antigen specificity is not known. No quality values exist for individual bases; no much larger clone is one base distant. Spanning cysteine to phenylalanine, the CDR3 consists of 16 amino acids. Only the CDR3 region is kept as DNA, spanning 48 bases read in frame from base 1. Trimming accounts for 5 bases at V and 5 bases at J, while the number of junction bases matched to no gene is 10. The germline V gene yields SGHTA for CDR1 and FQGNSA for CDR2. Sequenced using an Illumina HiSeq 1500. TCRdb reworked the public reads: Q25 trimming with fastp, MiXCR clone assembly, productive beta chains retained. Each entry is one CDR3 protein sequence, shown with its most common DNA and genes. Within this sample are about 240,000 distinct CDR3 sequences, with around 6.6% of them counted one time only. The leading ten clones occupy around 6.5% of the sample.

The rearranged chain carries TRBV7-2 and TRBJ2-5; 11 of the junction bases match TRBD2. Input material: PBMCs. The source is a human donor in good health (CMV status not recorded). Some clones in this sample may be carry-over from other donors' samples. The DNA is TGTGCCAGCAGCCATAGCGGGGGGGCAGGGCGGGAGACCCAGTACTTC. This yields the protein CASSHSGGAGRETQYF.